These T cell receptor beta chains were read from a single sample in a study of spatial heterogeneity in lung cancer. TCRdb re-derived calls from the 5' RACE reads in MiXCR, one entry per CDR3 protein. The profile shows about 75,000 distinct CDR3 sequences, roughly 15% of them singletons. Specimen: PBMCs, collected at surgery. Receptor source: a male donor with early-stage non-small cell lung cancer. Each CDR3 is given with its conserved first and last residue. D genes are given only for firm matches. Some rows have no size entry. The others give once, few or many, or a class for an expanded clone.

J gene,CDR3 length,D gene,clone size,V gene,CDR3 DNA,CDR3 protein
TRBJ2-7,16,-,-,TRBV11-2,TGTGCCAGCAGCTCCCGCCGTCGAGCGGAAGCCTACGAGCAGTACTTC,CASSSRRRAEAYEQYF
TRBJ2-1,11,-,-,TRBV11-2,TGTGCCAGCAGCTTACAACAGGAGCAGTTCTTC,CASSLQQEQFF
TRBJ2-2,14,-,-,TRBV6-1,TGTGCCACCACGGTTCAAGTCAGGGCCGGGGAGCTGTTTTTT,CATTVQVRAGELFF
TRBJ1-3,12,-,many,TRBV29-1,TGCAGCGTACAGCACTCTGGAAACACCATATATTTT,CSVQHSGNTIYF
TRBJ2-3,13,-,many,TRBV5-6,TGTGCCAGCAGCCCACAGGGCCAGGATACGCAGTATTTT,CASSPQGQDTQYF
TRBJ2-1,13,-,-,TRBV10-2,TGCGCCAGCAGTGCGGTTAGACACAATGAGCAGTTCTTC,CASSAVRHNEQFF
TRBJ2-1,14,-,many,TRBV20-1,TGCAGTAAGAAGACCCCGGGAGTCGTCAATGAGCAGTTCTTC,CSKKTPGVVNEQFF
TRBJ2-7,12,-,many,TRBV6-5,TGTGCCAGCAGTTACAGTGGGCTCGAGCAGTACTTC,CASSYSGLEQYF
TRBJ1-3,14,-,-,TRBV7-2,TGTGCCAGCAGCTTACCCCGGGATGGAAACACCATATATTTT,CASSLPRDGNTIYF
TRBJ2-5,14,TRBD1,many,TRBV12-3/TRBV12-4,TGTGCCAGCAGGGGACAGGGATTGATCGAGACCCAGTACTTC,CASRGQGLIETQYF
TRBJ2-5,13,-,-,TRBV25-1,TGTGCCAGCAGTGAGGCTAGCTTGGAGACCCAGTACTTC,CASSEASLETQYF
TRBJ2-7,15,TRBD2,-,TRBV4-1,TGCGCCAGCAGCCCGGGACTAGCGACTACATACGAGCAGTACTTC,CASSPGLATTYEQYF
TRBJ1-1,13,-,few,TRBV5-6,TGTGCCAGCAGCTTGGTTTCGGACAGCGGAGCTTTCTTT,CASSLVSDSGAFF
TRBJ2-2,15,-,-,TRBV24-1,TGTGCCACCAGTGACCCCGGGACTAACACCGGGGAGCTGTTTTTT,CATSDPGTNTGELFF
TRBJ2-3,13,-,few,TRBV6-2/TRBV6-3,TGTGCCAGCAGTTACGCCAGGACTAATACGCAGTATTTT,CASSYARTNTQYF
TRBJ1-1,12,-,few,TRBV27,TGTGCCAGAGTCTTTGTGAACACTGAAGCTTTCTTT,CARVFVNTEAFF
TRBJ1-6,15,-,-,TRBV11-3,TGTGCCAGCAGCGGCCGGGACGGATTCAATTCACCCCTCCACTTT,CASSGRDGFNSPLHF
TRBJ2-6,14,-,-,TRBV6-6,TGTGCCAGCAGTCGAGTTATAAGGGCCAACGTCCTGACTTTC,CASSRVIRANVLTF
TRBJ1-1,15,-,-,TRBV5-4,TGTGCCAGCAGCCCCTCTGATCGGGAGGGCACTGAAGCTTTCTTT,CASSPSDREGTEAFF
TRBJ1-5,12,-,many,TRBV12-3/TRBV12-4,TGTGCCAGCAGTCTCCTAAATCAGCCCCAGCATTTT,CASSLLNQPQHF
TRBJ1-3,13,-,few,TRBV20-1,TGCAGTGCTAGTACCGCGTCTGGAAACACCATATATTTT,CSASTASGNTIYF
TRBJ2-2,15,-,few,TRBV5-1,TGCGCCAGCAGCTTGGCCGTAGTGCCAACCGGGGAGCTGTTTTTT,CASSLAVVPTGELFF
TRBJ2-1,12,-,few,TRBV20-1,TGCAGTGCTAGCGGGTTCTACAATGAGCAGTTCTTC,CSASGFYNEQFF
TRBJ1-5,14,-,-,TRBV19,TGTGCCAGTAGTATGGGGAGGGTTGGTCAGCCCCAGCATTTT,CASSMGRVGQPQHF
TRBJ2-1,16,TRBD2,-,TRBV29-1,TGCAGCGTTGAAGAATGGCGACTAGCGGATCCCAATGAGCAGTTCTTC,CSVEEWRLADPNEQFF
TRBJ2-5,15,TRBD1,-,TRBV3-1,TGTGCCAGCAGCCACCCCGGGACAGGTGGAGAGACCCAGTACTTC,CASSHPGTGGETQYF
TRBJ2-3,11,TRBD2,-,TRBV20-1,TGCAGTGCTCGCACTAGCGCCACGCAGTATTTT,CSARTSATQYF
TRBJ2-7,13,-,many,TRBV12-3/TRBV12-4,TGTGCCAGCAGTTTAGCGATGAATTACGAGCAGTACTTC,CASSLAMNYEQYF
TRBJ2-1,15,TRBD1,few,TRBV15,TGTGCCACCAGCAACGCCGGGACAGGGATCAATGAGCAGTTCTTC,CATSNAGTGINEQFF
TRBJ1-6,15,TRBD1,many,TRBV10-3,TGTGCCATCAGTGACGCGACAGGGCGTAATTCACCCCTCCACTTT,CAISDATGRNSPLHF
TRBJ1-6,15,-,-,TRBV14,TGTGCCAGCAGCCTCAGGCGGGGACCGGGTTCACCCCTCCACTTT,CASSLRRGPGSPLHF
TRBJ1-5,15,TRBD1,-,TRBV19,TGTGCCAGTATTCCGGACAGGTATAGCAATCAGCCCCAGCATTTT,CASIPDRYSNQPQHF
TRBJ2-7,12,-,-,TRBV5-1,TGCGCCAGCAATCGGGACGAGGGCGAGCAGTACTTC,CASNRDEGEQYF
TRBJ1-4,12,-,few,TRBV4-1,TGCGCCAGCCGTCAGGGTGAAGAAAAACTGTTTTTT,CASRQGEEKLFF
TRBJ2-7,17,TRBD2,many,TRBV7-6,TGTGCCAGCAGCCGCGGACTAGCGGGGCTCAGCTCCTACGAGCAGTACTTC,CASSRGLAGLSSYEQYF
TRBJ1-4,13,-,-,TRBV7-9,TGTGCCAGCAGTCCGGGGGCCTATGAAAAACTGTTTTTT,CASSPGAYEKLFF
TRBJ2-1,15,TRBD2,-,TRBV4-1,TGCGCCAGCAGCCCCCGAGAGACTAGCGCCAATGAGCAGTTCTTC,CASSPRETSANEQFF
TRBJ2-5,15,-,-,TRBV4-2,TGTGCCAGCAGCCAAGACCGGGACGGGCTTGAGACCCAGTACTTC,CASSQDRDGLETQYF
TRBJ2-5,11,-,few,TRBV12-3/TRBV12-4,TGTGCCAGCAGTTCGGGGGAGACCCAGTACTTC,CASSSGETQYF
TRBJ2-3,15,TRBD2,-,TRBV12-5,TGTGCTAGTGGACTAACTAGCGGGGGCACAGATACGCAGTATTTT,CASGLTSGGTDTQYF
TRBJ1-6,15,TRBD1,many,TRBV4-1,TGCGCCAGCAGCCAAGGACAGGGGCACAATTCACCCCTCCACTTT,CASSQGQGHNSPLHF
TRBJ1-5,12,-,-,TRBV20-1,TGCAGTGCTAGGTTTAGCGATCAGCCCCAGCATTTT,CSARFSDQPQHF
TRBJ1-6,13,-,few,TRBV12-3/TRBV12-4,TGTGCCAGCAGTTTAGCGCCAGACCGCGATCCCCACTTT,CASSLAPDRDPHF
TRBJ1-1,13,TRBD1,few,TRBV5-1,TGCGCCAGCGTGGGACAGGGGGGCGGTGAAGCTTTCTTT,CASVGQGGGEAFF
TRBJ2-3,14,TRBD2,-,TRBV12-3/TRBV12-4,TGTGCCAGCAGTTCGGCGGGAGGTGATGATACGCAGTATTTT,CASSSAGGDDTQYF